The 20 T cell receptor beta chains below all came from one sample that was sequenced in a study of blood T cells in healthy people across ages. Next came a second PCR, run for roughly 7 to 12 cycles, which used a sample-barcoded 5' primer along with a J-beta primer mix. TCRdb itself ran the 5' RACE reads through MiXCR, one entry per CDR3 protein. The sample consists of about 1.6 million distinct CDR3 sequences, about 35% of them appearing once. Sample: blood. The receptors were gathered from a woman younger than 45 in good health.

Many counts were recorded for this clonotype. The V gene is TRBV7-3, the J gene TRBJ1-1; D is undetermined. Trimming took off 2 bases at V and 1 base at J, with 5 bases between the two ends. This CDR3 is built from 13 residues. CDR1 and CDR2 from the germline V gene are SGHTA and FQGTGA. CDR3 amino acids: CASSLRRNTEAFF. The CDR3 coding sequence is TGTGCCAGCAGCTTACGGCGGAACACTGAAGCTTTCTTT. The complete variable domain, with remaining parts taken from reference TRBV7-3 and TRBJ1-1, reads GAGVSQTPSNKVTEKGKYVELRCDPISGHTALYWYRQSLGQGPEFLIYFQGTGAADDSGLPNDRFFAVRPEGSVSTLKIQRTERGDSAVYLCASSLRRNTEAFFGQGTRLTVV.

This chain joins TRBV7-9 and TRBJ2-5; 12 nucleotides line up with TRBD2. The CDR3 has 16 amino acids. V shed 5 bases and J 5 bases; nucleotides not matched to a gene: 9. Germline assignment: CDR1 SEHNR and CDR2 FQNEAQ (reference sequence). CDR3 loop: CASSLDGLAGNETQYF. The DNA for the CDR3 is TGTGCCAGCAGCCTCGACGGACTAGCGGGAAACGAGACCCAGTACTTC. The full variable domain, its missing parts supplied by reference TRBV7-9 and TRBJ2-5, is DTGVSQNPRHKITKRGQNVTFRCDPISEHNRLYWYRQTLGQGPEFLTYFQNEAQLEKSRLLSDRFSAERPKGSFSTLEIQRTEQGDSAMYLCASSLDGLAGNETQYFGPGTRLLVL.

In its sample, this clonotype was seen a few times. The chain couples TRBV24-1 to TRBJ2-5; 7 positions match TRBD1. After removal of 3 bases from V and 3 bases from J, the junction contained 6 bases not matched to a gene. The CDR3 has 15 amino acids. CDR1 and CDR2 (germline): KGHDR, SFDVKD. This CDR3 reads CATSDGDRAEETQYF. The CDR3, as DNA: TGTGCCACCAGTGATGGGGACAGAGCTGAAGAGACCCAGTACTTC.

There are a few counts of this clonotype. J is TRBJ2-3 and V is TRBV5-1; 7 bases align to TRBD2. With 5 bases clipped from V and 0 bases from J, the junction kept 15 bases outside the gene matches. The V gene's germline CDR1 is SGHRS and CDR2 YFSETQ. The CDR3 spans 18 residues. As DNA, the CDR3 is TGCGCCAGCAGTCCTAGCGGTTTCTTACAATCAAGCACAGATACGCAGTATTTT. Its translation: CASSPSGFLQSSTDTQYF.

The chain carries TRBV4-1 and TRBJ2-3; D is perhaps TRBD2 (6 bases). V was pared by 4 bases and J by 4 bases, with 21 bases between. The CDR3 contains 17 residues. CDR1 is MGHRA, CDR2 YSYEKL, per germline. The CDR3 sequence: CASSLRLTGGAADTQYF. The CDR3 region has the DNA TGCGCCAGCAGCCTCCGGCTTACCGGCGGGGCTGCAGATACGCAGTATTTT.

The chain combines TRBV7-9 with TRBJ1-4; the D is unclear. Per the germline V gene, CDR1 is SEHNR and CDR2 is FQNEAQ (reference sequence). The CDR3 extends over 19 amino acids. V was cut by 2 bases and J by 2 bases, with 21 bases left in between. The chain's CDR3 is CASSLFEGRRGSTNEKLFF. Written as DNA, the CDR3 is TGTGCCAGCAGCTTATTCGAAGGACGGAGAGGGTCTACTAATGAAAAACTGTTTTTT.

The table lists this clonotype with many counts. V and J are TRBV7-9 and TRBJ2-5, with D possibly matching TRBD2 (5 bases). Looked up from germline, CDR1 is SEHNR and CDR2 is FQNEAQ (reference sequence). The CDR3 covers 13 residues. V lost 4 bases and J lost 5, with 11 bases in between. The CDR3 here is CASSSGFGETQYF. The CDR3, as DNA: TGTGCCAGCAGCTCGGGATTCGGGGAGACCCAGTACTTC.

The gene calls are TRBV7-2 and TRBJ2-3, with TRBD1 matching 7 bases. Germline V lookup: CDR1 SGHTA, CDR2 FQGNSA. V trimming: 6 bases; J trimming: 5 bases; junction bases outside the gene matches: 8. There are 14 residues in the CDR3. CDR3 sequence (DNA): TGTGCCAGCAGACCACGACAGGGAAGAGATACGCAGTATTTT. Amino acids: CASRPRQGRDTQYF.

This rearrangement joins TRBV7-2 to TRBJ2-1; 7 bases are a match to TRBD2. CDR3 length: 14 amino acids. The trim removed 7 bases at V and 10 bases at J, leaving 13 bases unmatched. CDR1 is SGHTA, CDR2 FQGNSA, per germline. Here the CDR3 DNA reads TGTACCAGCACCAATTCACGGACTAGAGGGGAGCAGTTCTTC. This codes for CTSTNSRTRGEQFF.

As regards this clonotype: An end of the junction does not agree with germline; a read error may underlie this. J is TRBJ2-5 and V is TRBV12-3 or TRBV12-4, with D possibly being TRBD2 (6 bases). The CDR3 runs to 12 residues. Here the CDR3 DNA reads TGTGCCAGCAGTTTGGGAGGTTTGGAGCAGCACTTC. As protein: CASSLGGLEQHF.

This clonotype was detected only once. This chain links TRBV20-1 with TRBJ1-1, with 7 bases lining up with TRBD1. V lost 6 bases and J lost 1; bases outside the gene matches: 8. Germline V gene lookup returns CDR1 DFQATT and CDR2 SNEGSKA (reference sequence). This CDR3 region has 14 residues. CDR3 bases: TGCAGTGCGAAATACAGGGGTCGGAACACTGAAGCTTTCTTT. Its translation: CSAKYRGRNTEAFF.

This clonotype came up a few times. The chain has TRBV9 and TRBJ1-5, with D tentatively TRBD1 (5 bases). V was shortened by 7 bases and J by 3 bases, with 14 bases between the two germline ends. CDR1 and CDR2 from the germline V gene are SGDLS and YYNGEE. The CDR3 covers 14 residues. CDR3 bases: TGTGCCAGCGGGGGGGACGGGTACAATCAGCCCCAGCATTTT. Encoded protein: CASGGDGYNQPQHF.

The J gene is TRBJ2-5, the V gene TRBV6-5; 10 bases match TRBD1. V dropped 2 bases and J dropped 4; count of bases not matched to a gene: 4. CDR1 is MNHEY and CDR2 is SVGAGI in the germline V gene. CDR3 size: 15 residues. The chain's CDR3 is CASSYGDRGGETQYF. In DNA form, the CDR3 reads TGTGCCAGCAGTTACGGGGACAGGGGAGGAGAGACCCAGTACTTC.

This clonotype has a handful of counts. The genes are TRBV20-1 and TRBJ2-6; D is unresolved. The ends were cut back, 3 bases at V and 0 bases at J, with 9 bases in the middle. The CDR3 length is 15 residues. CDR1 is DFQATT, CDR2 SNEGSKA, per germline (reference sequence). The CDR3 nucleotides are TGCAGTGCTAGTTTGTGGAACTCTGGGGCCAACGTCCTGACTTTC. Its protein is CSASLWNSGANVLTF.

This clonotype has a handful of counts. The J gene is TRBJ2-1, the V gene TRBV4-2; TRBD2 matches at 8 bases. The V segment lost 4 bases and the J segment 4 bases; nucleotides outside the gene matches: 6. Germline V gene lookup returns CDR1 LGHNA and CDR2 YNFKEQ. This CDR3 has 15 amino acids. CDR3 nucleotides: TGTGCCAGCAGCCCATGGCGGGGGGAATACAATGAGCAGTTCTTC. Amino acids: CASSPWRGEYNEQFF.

The chain employs TRBV12-3 or TRBV12-4 and TRBJ2-4; D possibly uses TRBD1 or TRBD2 (5 bases each). CDR3 length: 12 residues. V was clipped by 5 bases and J by 14 bases, with 16 bases between them. The CDR3 bases are TGTGCCAGCAGTACTAGTGGCAGGGTGGAGTACTTC. This gives the protein CASSTSGRVEYF.

V usage is TRBV20-1 and J usage is TRBJ2-5; D is ambiguous. The germline V gene has CDR1 DFQATT and CDR2 SNEGSKA (reference sequence). Trimming pared 4 bases from V and 5 bases from J, leaving 11 bases between. The CDR3 extends over 12 amino acids. Here the CDR3 reads CSATRTKETQYF. The CDR3 DNA sequence: TGCAGTGCTACACGCACAAAGGAGACCCAGTACTTC.

In this sample, this clonotype turned up a few times. V gene TRBV2 combines with J gene TRBJ1-5; D remains unclear. This CDR3 is 14 amino acids long. Germline CDR1 SNHLY, CDR2 FYNNEI. The V gene lost 0 bases and the J gene lost 1 base, with 4 bases spanning the gap. The CDR3 is CASSEADSNQPQHF. The CDR3 nucleotides read TGTGCCAGCAGTGAAGCTGACAGCAATCAGCCCCAGCATTTT.

This clonotype was found many times. The V and J genes are TRBV13 and TRBJ2-7; 7 bases agree with TRBD1. Per germline, CDR1 PRHDT and CDR2 FYEKMQ (reference sequence). V was pared by 1 base and J by 5 bases, with 5 bases of the junction left unmatched. CDR3 length: 14 amino acids. Written as DNA, the CDR3 is TGTGCCAGCAGCTTAGAAGACAGGGTCAACGAGCAGTACTTC. Translated: CASSLEDRVNEQYF. The entire variable domain, with the rest obtained from reference TRBV13 and TRBJ2-7, is as follows: AAGVIQSPRHLIKEKRETATLKCYPIPRHDTVYWYQQGPGQDPQFLISFYEKMQSDKGSIPDRFSAQQFSDYHSELNMSSLELGDSALYFCASSLEDRVNEQYFGPGTRLTVT.

This clonotype was picked up a small number of times. The V and J genes are TRBV7-8 and TRBJ2-1; 10 bases map to TRBD2. The CDR3 runs 16 residues. Germline V gives CDR1 SGHVS, CDR2 FQNEAQ. After removal of 1 base from V and 6 bases from J, the junction contained 6 bases not matched to a gene. The CDR3, as DNA: TGTGCCAGCAGCTTAGGTGGAGCGGGGGGGGGCAATGAGCAGTTCTTC. It encodes CASSLGGAGGGNEQFF. Drawing the rest from reference TRBV7-8 and TRBJ2-1, the complete variable domain is GAGVSQSPRYKVAKRGQDVALRCDPISGHVSLFWYQQALGQGPEFLTYFQNEAQLDKSGLPSDRFFAERPEGSVSTLKIQRTQQEDSAVYLCASSLGGAGGGNEQFFGPGTRLTVL.